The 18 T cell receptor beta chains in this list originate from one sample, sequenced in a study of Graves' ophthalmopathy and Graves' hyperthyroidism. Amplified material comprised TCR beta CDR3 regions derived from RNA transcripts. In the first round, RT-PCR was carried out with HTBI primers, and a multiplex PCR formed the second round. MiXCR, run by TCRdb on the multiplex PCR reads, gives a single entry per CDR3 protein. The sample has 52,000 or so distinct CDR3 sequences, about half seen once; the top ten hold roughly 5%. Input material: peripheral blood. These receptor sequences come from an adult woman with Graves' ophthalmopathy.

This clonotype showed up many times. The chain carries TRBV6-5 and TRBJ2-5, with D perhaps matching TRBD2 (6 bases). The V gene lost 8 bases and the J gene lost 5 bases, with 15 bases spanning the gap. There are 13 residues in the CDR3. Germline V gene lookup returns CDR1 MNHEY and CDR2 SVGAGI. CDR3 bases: TGTGCCAGCCAACTCGTGGCGGGGGAGACCCAGTACTTC. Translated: CASQLVAGETQYF.

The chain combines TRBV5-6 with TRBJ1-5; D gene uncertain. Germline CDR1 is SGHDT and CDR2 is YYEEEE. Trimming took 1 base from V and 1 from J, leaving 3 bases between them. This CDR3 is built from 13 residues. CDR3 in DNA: TGTGCCAGCAGCTTGTTCAGCAATCAGCCCCAGCATTTT. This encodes CASSLFSNQPQHF.

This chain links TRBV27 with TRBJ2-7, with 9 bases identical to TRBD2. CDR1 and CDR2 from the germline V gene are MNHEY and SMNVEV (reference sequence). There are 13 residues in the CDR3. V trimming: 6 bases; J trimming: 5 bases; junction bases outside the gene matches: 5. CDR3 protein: CASRLAGEHEQYF. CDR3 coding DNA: TGTGCCAGCAGATTAGCGGGGGAACACGAGCAGTACTTC.

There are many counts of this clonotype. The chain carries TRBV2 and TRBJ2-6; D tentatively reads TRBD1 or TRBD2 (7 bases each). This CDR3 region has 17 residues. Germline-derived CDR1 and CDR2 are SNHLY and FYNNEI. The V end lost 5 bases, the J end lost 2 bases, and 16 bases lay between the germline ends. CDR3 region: CASSLRQGGTGANVLTF. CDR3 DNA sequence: TGTGCCAGCAGTCTCCGACAGGGAGGGACTGGGGCCAACGTCCTGACTTTC.

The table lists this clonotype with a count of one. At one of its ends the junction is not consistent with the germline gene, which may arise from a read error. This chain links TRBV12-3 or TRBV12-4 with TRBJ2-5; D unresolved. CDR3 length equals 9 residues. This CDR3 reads CASSPPQDF. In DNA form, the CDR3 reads TGTGCCAGCAGTCCCCCCCAGGACTTC.

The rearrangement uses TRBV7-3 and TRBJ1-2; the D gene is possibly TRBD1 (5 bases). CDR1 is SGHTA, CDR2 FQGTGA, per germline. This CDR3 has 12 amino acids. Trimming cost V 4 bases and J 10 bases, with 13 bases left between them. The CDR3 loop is CASSSLAGVYTF. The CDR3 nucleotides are TGTGCCAGCAGCTCACTAGCGGGGGTCTACACCTTC.

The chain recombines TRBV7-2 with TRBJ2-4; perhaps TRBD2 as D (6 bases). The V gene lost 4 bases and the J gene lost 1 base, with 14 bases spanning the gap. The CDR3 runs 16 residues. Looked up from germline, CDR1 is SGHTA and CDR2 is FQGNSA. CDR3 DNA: TGTGCCAGCAGCTGGGAGGTACTAAGGGCCAAAAACATTCAGTACTTC. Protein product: CASSWEVLRAKNIQYF.

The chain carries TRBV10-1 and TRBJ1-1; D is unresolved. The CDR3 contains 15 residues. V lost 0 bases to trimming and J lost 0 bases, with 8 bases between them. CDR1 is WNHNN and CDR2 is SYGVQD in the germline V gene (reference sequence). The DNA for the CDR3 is TGCGCCAGCAGTGAGTCACGCACCGTGAACACTGAAGCTTTCTTT. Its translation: CASSESRTVNTEAFF.

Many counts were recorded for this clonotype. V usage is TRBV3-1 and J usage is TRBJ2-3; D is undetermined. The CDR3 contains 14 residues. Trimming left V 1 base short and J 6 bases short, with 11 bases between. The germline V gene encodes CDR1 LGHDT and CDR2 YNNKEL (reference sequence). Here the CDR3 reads CASSQALGPDTQYF. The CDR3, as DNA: TGTGCCAGCAGCCAAGCGTTGGGCCCCGATACGCAGTATTTT.

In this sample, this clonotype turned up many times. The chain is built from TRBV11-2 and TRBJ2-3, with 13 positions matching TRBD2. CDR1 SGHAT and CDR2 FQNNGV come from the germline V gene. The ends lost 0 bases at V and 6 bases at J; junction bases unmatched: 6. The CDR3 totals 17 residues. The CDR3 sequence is CASSLDLGLAGADTQYF. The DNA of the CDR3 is TGTGCCAGCAGCTTAGACCTAGGACTAGCGGGAGCTGATACGCAGTATTTT.

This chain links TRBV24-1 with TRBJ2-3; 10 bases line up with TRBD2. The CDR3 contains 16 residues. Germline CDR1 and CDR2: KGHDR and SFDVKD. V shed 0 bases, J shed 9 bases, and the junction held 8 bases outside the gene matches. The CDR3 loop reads CATSDLGAGGPGTQYF. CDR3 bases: TGTGCCACCAGTGATTTGGGAGCGGGGGGGCCGGGGACGCAGTATTTT.

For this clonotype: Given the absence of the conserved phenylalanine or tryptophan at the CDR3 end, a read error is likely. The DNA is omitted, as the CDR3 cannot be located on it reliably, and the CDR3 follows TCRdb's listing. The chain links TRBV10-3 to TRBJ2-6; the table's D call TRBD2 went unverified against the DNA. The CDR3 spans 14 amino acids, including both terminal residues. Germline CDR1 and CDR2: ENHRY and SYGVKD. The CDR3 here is CAISDPVGQASGTS.

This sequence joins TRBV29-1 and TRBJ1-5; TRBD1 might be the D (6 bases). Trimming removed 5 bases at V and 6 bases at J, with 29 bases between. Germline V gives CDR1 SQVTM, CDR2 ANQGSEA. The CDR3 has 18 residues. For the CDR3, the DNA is TGCAGCGTTAGCCTACAGGGAGCAAGTGGCTCTTATGGTCAGCCCCAGCATTTT. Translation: CSVSLQGASGSYGQPQHF.

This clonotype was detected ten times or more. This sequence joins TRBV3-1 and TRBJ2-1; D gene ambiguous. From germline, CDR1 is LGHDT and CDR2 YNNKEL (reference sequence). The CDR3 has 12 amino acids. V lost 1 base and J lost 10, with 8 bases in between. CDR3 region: CASSQAGLEQFF. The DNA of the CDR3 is TGTGCCAGCAGCCAAGCGGGCCTCGAGCAGTTCTTC.

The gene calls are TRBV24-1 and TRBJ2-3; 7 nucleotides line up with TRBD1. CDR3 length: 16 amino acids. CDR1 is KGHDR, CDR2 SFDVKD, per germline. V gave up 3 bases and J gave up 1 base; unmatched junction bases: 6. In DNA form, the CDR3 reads TGTGCCACCAGTGATCCCCACAGGGGACGCACAGATACGCAGTATTTT. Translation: CATSDPHRGRTDTQYF.

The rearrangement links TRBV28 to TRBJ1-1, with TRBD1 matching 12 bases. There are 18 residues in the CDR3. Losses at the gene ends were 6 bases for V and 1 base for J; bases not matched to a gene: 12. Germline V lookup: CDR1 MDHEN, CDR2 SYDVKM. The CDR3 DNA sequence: TGTGCCAGCAGGACGGCCGGGACAGGGGGCGGTAGGAACACTGAAGCTTTCTTT. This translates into CASRTAGTGGGRNTEAFF.

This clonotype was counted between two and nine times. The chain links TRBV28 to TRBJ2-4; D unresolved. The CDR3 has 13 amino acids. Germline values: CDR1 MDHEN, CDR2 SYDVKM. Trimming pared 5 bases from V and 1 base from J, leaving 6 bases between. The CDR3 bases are TGTGCCAGCAGTCTAAGGGCCAAAAACATTCAGTACTTC. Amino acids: CASSLRAKNIQYF.

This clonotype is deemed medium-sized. CDR3 sequence reads: CASGTGNSPLHF. The CDR3 bases are TGTGCCAGTGGGACAGGGAATTCACCCCTCCACTTT. The V call is TRBV19, the J call TRBJ1-6; 9 bases map to TRBD1. Trimming cost V 8 bases and J 7 bases; bases outside gene matches: 0. This CDR3 is 12 amino acids long. Germline V gives CDR1 LNHDA, CDR2 SQIVND (reference sequence).